The clone carrying this T cell receptor (beta chain) rates as medium-sized. This record belongs to a study of type 1 regulatory T cells. Whole-study context: An in vitro protocol generated T-allo10, a Tr1-enriched, alloantigen-specific CD4 T cell product.

MiXCR, applied by TCRdb to the reads, yields one record per CDR3 protein. The table shows about 2,300 distinct CDR3 sequences, with almost 6.5% occurring only once. What was sequenced was CD4+ T cells, either the whole sample or a sorted fraction (not recorded which). The origin of this receptor is a human donor in good health.

The DNA for the CDR3 is TGCAGTGCTACCGGGACTAGCGGCTACGAGCAGTACTTC. Protein product: CSATGTSGYEQYF. This chain uses TRBV20-1 with TRBJ2-7; 11 bases map to TRBD2. The trim removed 4 bases at V and 3 bases at J, leaving 2 bases unmatched. Germline loops: CDR1 DFQATT, CDR2 SNEGSKA (reference sequence). This CDR3 is built from 13 residues.